This T cell receptor (beta chain) was observed in a study of cytomegalovirus exposure and HLA in healthy donors. The germline V gene has CDR1 MDHEN and CDR2 SYDVKM. The germline V and J ends were trimmed by 2 bases and 8 bases, with 6 bases remaining between them. This CDR3 region has 12 residues. The study ran its PCR with 60 Vbeta and 13 Jbeta primers. Sequencing used immunoSEQ multiplex PCR; TCRdb keeps in-frame clones, though not all of them. The sample totals some 130,000 clones. The receptor comes from a woman between 40 and 50 years old in good health and CMV-seropositive. V usage is TRBV28 and J usage is TRBJ1-4, with TRBD1 as a possible D gene (5 bases). Source material: PBMCs. The CDR3 sequence: CASSLRGEKLFF. CDR3 nucleotide sequence: TGTGCCAGCAGTTTAAGGGGAGAAAAACTGTTTTTT.